The 14 T cell receptor beta chains presented below share a single source sample, sequenced in a study of T cell clonality in common variable immunodeficiency. The antigens of these receptors remain unknown. Produced via immunoSEQ multiplex PCR; TCRdb's table is partial and in-frame only. The sample includes 16,000 or so clones, none of them occurring once. Study-level findings and limits: In common variable immunodeficiency, TCR beta chains reportedly carried fewer deletions and N-nucleotide insertions.

Sequencing used peripheral blood mononuclear cells. Source of these receptors: a human donor with common variable immunodeficiency.

In this sample, this clone turned up a few times. The read comes to an end 3 residues before the CDR3 does, leaving the germline J gene to fill in the end. The J gene is TRBJ1-2, the V gene TRBV7-9; perhaps TRBD1 as D (6 bases). The CDR3 runs to 13 residues. Germline-derived CDR1 and CDR2 are SEHNR and FQNEAQ (reference sequence). The germline V and J ends were trimmed by 7 bases and 6 bases, with 15 bases remaining between them. Incomplete CDR3 DNA: TGTGCCAGCACCCAGGGGATGGGTCATGGC. This sequence encodes CASTQGMGHG. The complete CDR3 protein is CASTQGMGHGYTF. Full variable domain (missing parts from reference TRBV7-9 and TRBJ1-2): DTGVSQNPRHKITKRGQNVTFRCDPISEHNRLYWYRQTLGQGPEFLTYFQNEAQLEKSRLLSDRFSAERPKGSFSTLEIQRTEQGDSAMYLCASTQGMGHGYTFGSGTRLTVV.

Ten or more counts support this clone. The read comes to an end 3 residues before the CDR3 does, leaving the germline J gene to fill in the end. This rearrangement joins TRBV5-1 to TRBJ2-7; D is possibly TRBD2 (5 bases). The V gene's germline CDR1 is SGHRS and CDR2 YFSETQ. V lost 3 bases, J lost 0 bases, and 13 bases lay in between. The CDR3 is 15 amino acids. This CDR3 reads CASSYVTGSSYEQYF. CDR3 DNA (partial): TGCGCCAGCAGCTACGTTACGGGGAGCTCCTACGAG.

In the case of this clone: The read finishes 3 residues shy of the CDR3 end, and the germline J gene is used to complete it. The V gene is TRBV30, the J gene TRBJ1-6; TRBD1 matches at 7 bases. The CDR3 loop spans 13 amino acids. J was trimmed by 6 bases and V by 5 bases; bases with no gene match: 4. Germline lookup yields CDR1 GTSNPN and CDR2 SVGIG (reference sequence). The covered CDR3 bases are TGTGCCTGGGGGGGACAGAGTAATTCACCC. This translates into CAWGGQSNSP. The whole CDR3 is CAWGGQSNSPLHF.

At least ten counts were recorded for this clone. Incomplete CDR3 DNA: TGTGCCAGCTCACTCAGGGGAGTTAATGAAAAA. It specifies CASSLRGVNEK. The CDR3 in full is CASSLRGVNEKLFF. The chain recombines TRBV18 with TRBJ1-4, with D tentatively TRBD1 (6 bases). The sequence runs out 3 residues before the end of the CDR3; the remainder is reconstructed from the germline J gene. CDR3 length: 14 amino acids. The V end lost 4 bases, the J end lost 4 bases, and 10 bases lay between the germline ends. Germline CDR1 KGHSH, CDR2 LQKENI.

This clone showed up just a few times. The missing CDR3 end, 3 residues past where the read stops, is filled in from the germline J gene. The genes are TRBV19 and TRBJ1-2; D is ambiguous. Germline loops: CDR1 LNHDA, CDR2 SQIVND (reference sequence). V lost 2 bases to trimming and J lost 2 bases, with 3 bases between them. This CDR3 spans 12 amino acids. CDR3 sequence reads: CASSIRNYGYTF. The CDR3 bases that were read are TGTGCCAGTAGTATAAGGAACTATGGC. Full variable domain (outside the CDR3, taken from reference TRBV19 and TRBJ1-2): DGGITQSPKYLFRKEGQNVTLSCEQNLNHDAMYWYRQDPGQGLRLIYYSQIVNDFQKGDIAEGYSVSREKKESFPLTVTSAQKNPTAFYLCASSIRNYGYTFGSGTRLTVV.

Regarding this clone: Read data end 3 residues before the CDR3 end; the end is taken from the germline J gene. V gene TRBV19 combines with J gene TRBJ1-5; 8 bases map to TRBD1. Germline CDR1 LNHDA, CDR2 SQIVND (reference sequence). The junction had 3 bases not matched to a gene; V was cut back by 3 bases and J by 5 bases. The CDR3 runs 14 residues. The CDR3 bases that were read are TGTGCCAGTAGTATTTGGACAGGGCATCAGCCC. It is translated as CASSIWTGHQP. In full, the CDR3 is CASSIWTGHQPQHF.

Comment on this clone: The read terminates 3 residues ahead of where the CDR3 ends, so the germline J gene completes it. The chain has TRBV18 and TRBJ2-5; the match to TRBD1 covers 8 bases. CDR1 KGHSH and CDR2 LQKENI come from the germline V gene. Trimming cost V 3 bases and J 5 bases; bases outside gene matches: 5. The CDR3 sequence is 14 residues long. The CDR3 bases that were read are TGTGCCAGCTCACCGAGACAGGGGATCGAGACC. This encodes CASSPRQGIET. The entire CDR3 protein reads CASSPRQGIETQYF.

In its sample, this clone was seen a few times. From the germline J gene comes the end of the CDR3, since the read stops 3 residues before it. The V and J genes are TRBV18 and TRBJ2-7; 7 positions agree with TRBD1. The CDR3 totals 14 residues. The V gene's germline CDR1 is KGHSH and CDR2 LQKENI. V lost 3 bases, J lost 2 bases, and 4 bases stayed unmatched. CDR3 protein: CASSPGDRPYEQYF. The sequenced CDR3 bases are TGTGCCAGCTCACCTGGGGACAGACCCTACGAG.

This clone was counted many times. The read ends 3 residues early relative to the CDR3; the germline J gene fills the gap. V usage is TRBV18 and J usage is TRBJ2-5; D possibly corresponds to TRBD1 (5 bases). Germline V CDR1 and CDR2: KGHSH, LQKENI. This CDR3 has 14 amino acids. The V end was cut by 5 bases, the J end by 6 bases, with 16 bases between. The CDR3 loop reads CASSSSQGGKTQYF. The sequenced part of the CDR3 DNA is TGTGCCAGCTCATCCAGCCAGGGTGGGAAGACC.

This clone was detected a few times. The DNA ends 3 residues before the CDR3 does, and the rest of the CDR3 is filled in from the germline J gene. The rearrangement uses TRBV7-9 and TRBJ2-1, with D possibly matching TRBD2 (6 bases). This CDR3 has 15 amino acids. The germline CDR1 and CDR2 sequences are SEHNR and FQNEAQ (reference sequence). The V end lost 6 bases, the J end lost 0 bases, and 12 bases lay between the germline ends. The CDR3 region is CASRVSGSSYNEQFF. Partial CDR3 DNA: TGTGCCAGCAGAGTTAGCGGTAGCTCCTACAATGAG.

This clone has ten or more counts. The sequence runs out 3 residues before the end of the CDR3; the remainder is reconstructed from the germline J gene. This rearrangement joins TRBV7-2 to TRBJ2-2; D uncertain. The germline V gene encodes CDR1 SGHTA and CDR2 FQGNSA. Between the trimmed V and J ends, which lost 0 bases and 7 bases, there was a span of 9 bases. The CDR3 sequence is 14 residues long. The CDR3 bases that were read are TGTGCCAGCAGCTTAGCGAGGTCGGGCGGGGAG. Amino acid sequence: CASSLARSGGE. From start to end, the CDR3 is CASSLARSGGELFF.

This clone has a count of ten or more. Read coverage stops 3 residues before the CDR3 terminus; the germline J gene supplies the remainder. The gene calls are TRBV7-9 and TRBJ1-5; a possible D gene is TRBD1 (6 bases). Per the germline V gene, CDR1 is SEHNR and CDR2 is FQNEAQ (reference sequence). The CDR3 is 14 residues long. Trimming took 5 bases from V and 4 from J, leaving 12 bases between them. CDR3 protein: CASSRQASNQPQHF. The covered CDR3 bases are TGTGCCAGCAGCAGACAGGCCAGTAATCAGCCC.

There are many counts of this clone. The read ends 3 residues before the CDR3 terminus; that terminus is restored from the germline J gene. V usage is TRBV29-1 and J usage is TRBJ2-3; D is perhaps TRBD1 (5 bases). Trimming pared 4 bases from V and 0 bases from J, leaving 11 bases between. CDR1 and CDR2 (germline): SQVTM, ANQGSEA. The CDR3 runs 14 residues. Incomplete CDR3 DNA: TGCAGCGTTGGGATTGACAGAAGCACAGATACG. Protein: CSVGIDRSTDT. The entire CDR3 reads CSVGIDRSTDTQYF.

This clone was seen only a few times. The CDR3 extends 3 residues past the end of the read, so its final part is completed from the germline J gene. This chain connects TRBV5-1 to TRBJ1-4; 7 bases are shared with TRBD1. CDR1 SGHRS and CDR2 YFSETQ come from the germline V gene. The trim removed 0 bases at V and 7 bases at J, leaving 9 bases unmatched. The CDR3 totals 16 residues. The CDR3 sequence is CASSLGAGGRFEKLFF. The CDR3 bases that were read are TGCGCCAGCAGCTTGGGGGCAGGGGGTCGATTTGAAAAA.